These 7 T cell receptor beta chains originate from one sample sequenced in a study of cytomegalovirus exposure and HLA in healthy donors. The study ran its PCR with 60 Vbeta and 13 Jbeta primers. The method was immunoSEQ multiplex PCR; TCRdb's version includes in-frame clones alone and lacks a portion of them. The sample carries 90,000 to 140,000 clones, less than 80% recorded once. The sequencing sample was made of PBMCs. All receptors come from a man younger than 40 in good health and CMV-seronegative.

The rearrangement links TRBV6-1 to TRBJ1-2; D is unresolved. The V gene's germline CDR1 is MNHNS and CDR2 SASEGT. V lost 4 bases to trimming and J lost 0 bases, with 12 bases between them. This CDR3 comprises 15 residues. As DNA, the CDR3 is TGTGCCAGCAGTGTATTTGGTCTACCTAACTATGGCTACACCTTC. Translating gives CASSVFGLPNYGYTF.

V and J are TRBV7-8 and TRBJ1-1; TRBD1 aligns across 9 bases. Looked up from germline, CDR1 is SGHVS and CDR2 is FQNEAQ. The CDR3 length is 16 residues. The trim removed 4 bases at V and 5 bases at J, leaving 11 bases unmatched. The CDR3 coding sequence is TGTGCCAGCAGCTCACAGGGGGCCTATCTGAGTACTGAAGCTTTCTTT. Protein: CASSSQGAYLSTEAFF. Variable domain in full (rest from reference TRBV7-8 and TRBJ1-1): GAGVSQSPRYKVAKRGQDVALRCDPISGHVSLFWYQQALGQGPEFLTYFQNEAQLDKSGLPSDRFFAERPEGSVSTLKIQRTQQEDSAVYLCASSSQGAYLSTEAFFGQGTRLTVV.

The chain is built from TRBV19 and TRBJ2-3; 8 nucleotides agree with TRBD2. The CDR3 is made up of 15 amino acids. V gave up 5 bases and J gave up 0 bases; unmatched junction bases: 4. Germline lookup yields CDR1 LNHDA and CDR2 SQIVND (reference sequence). The CDR3 protein is CASSRSGGSTDTQYF. CDR3 coding DNA: TGTGCCAGTAGTCGTTCGGGGGGGAGCACAGATACGCAGTATTTT.

The chain recombines TRBV6-1 with TRBJ2-4; D is possibly TRBD2 (6 bases). The CDR3 is 18 residues long. The V gene lost 4 bases and the J gene lost 0 bases, with 19 bases spanning the gap. The germline gives CDR1 MNHNS, CDR2 SASEGT. The CDR3 loop is CASSGGSLADLAKNIQYF. CDR3 nucleotides: TGTGCCAGCAGTGGGGGAAGCTTAGCGGATCTAGCCAAAAACATTCAGTACTTC.

The chain has TRBV5-6 and TRBJ1-1; D gene unclear. Germline V gene sequence: CDR1 SGHDT, CDR2 YYEEEE. CDR3 length: 16 residues. V gave up 0 bases and J gave up 1 base, with 13 bases separating them. For the CDR3, the DNA is TGTGCCAGCAGCTTGGAGACCCCCGCAGGGAACACTGAAGCTTTCTTT. Residues: CASSLETPAGNTEAFF.

The genes are TRBV5-5 and TRBJ1-5; TRBD1 agrees at 7 bases. The CDR3 is 16 residues long. In germline, CDR1 is SGHKS, CDR2 YYEKEE (reference sequence). Trimming removed 0 bases from V and 4 bases from J; junction bases left unmatched: 7. For the CDR3, the DNA is TGTGCCAGCAGCTTGGGAGCCCGGGACAGAAATCAGCCCCAGCATTTT. Residues: CASSLGARDRNQPQHF.

The chain joins TRBV5-1 to TRBJ2-5; TRBD2 matches at 15 bases. The germline V gene encodes CDR1 SGHRS and CDR2 YFSETQ. The CDR3 runs to 17 residues. V trimming: 4 bases; J trimming: 1 base; junction bases outside the gene matches: 5. In DNA, the CDR3 is TGCGCCAGCAGCCTGGGGACTAGCGGGAGGTTCCAAGAGACCCAGTACTTC. Amino acids: CASSLGTSGRFQETQYF.